The sequence of this T cell receptor (beta chain) was determined in a study of control samples from healthy donors and cancer patients. The length of the CDR3 is 14 residues. The germline CDR1 and CDR2 sequences are MGHDK and SYGVNS. The germline V and J ends were trimmed by 5 bases and 7 bases, with 12 bases remaining between them. TCRdb keeps only in-frame clones here, not all; method: immunoSEQ multiplex PCR. The sample lists 70,000 to 75,000 clones, about 94% occurring once. The sequence derives from a woman in her thirties in good health. The J gene is TRBJ1-6, the V gene TRBV25-1; D is perhaps TRBD1 (5 bases). Sequenced input: blood. CDR3 bases: TGTGCCAGCAGTCTTCAGGGAGGGAATTCACCCCTCCACTTT. Residues: CASSLQGGNSPLHF.